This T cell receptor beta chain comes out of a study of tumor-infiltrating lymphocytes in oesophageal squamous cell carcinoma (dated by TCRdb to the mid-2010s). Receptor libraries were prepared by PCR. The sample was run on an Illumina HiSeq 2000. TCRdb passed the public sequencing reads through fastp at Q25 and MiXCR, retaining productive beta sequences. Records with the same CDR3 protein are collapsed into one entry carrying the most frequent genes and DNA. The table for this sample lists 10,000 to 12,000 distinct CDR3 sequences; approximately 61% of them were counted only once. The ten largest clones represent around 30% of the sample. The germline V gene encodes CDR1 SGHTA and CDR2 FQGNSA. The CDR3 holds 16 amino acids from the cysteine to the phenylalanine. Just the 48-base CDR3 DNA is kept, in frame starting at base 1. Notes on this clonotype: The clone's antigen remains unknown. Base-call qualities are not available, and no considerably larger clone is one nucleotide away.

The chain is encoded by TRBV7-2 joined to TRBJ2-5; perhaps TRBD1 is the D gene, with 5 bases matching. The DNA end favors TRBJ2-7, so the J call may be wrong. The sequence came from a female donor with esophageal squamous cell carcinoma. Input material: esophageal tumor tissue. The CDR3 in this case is CASSLGGSGSAYEQYF. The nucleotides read TGTGCCAGCAGCTTAGGGGGATCAGGGTCAGCCTACGAGCAGTACTTC.